Shown below are 9 T cell receptor beta chains from a single sample sequenced in a study of human T cells and chemical hapten exposure. The time point denotes: patch test 3, about 24 weeks after DPC sensitization. Described treatment: therapeutic diphenylcyclopropenone sensitization with weekly scalp DPC. TCRdb re-called the RACE reads with MiXCR, one entry per CDR3 protein. This repertoire shows about 160,000 distinct CDR3 sequences, about 27% found once; its top ten account for under 2.5%. Sequenced material: whole blood, taken in connection with sensitization to the hapten diphenylcyclopropenone (DPC). The origin of the receptors is a woman aged 18 to 35 with alopecia areata. Some clones in this sample may be carry-over from other donors' samples.

The gene calls are TRBV20-1 and TRBJ2-7; maybe TRBD2 (5 bases). V was clipped by 2 bases and J by 2 bases, with 13 bases between them. The CDR3 covers 14 residues. Germline loops: CDR1 DFQATT, CDR2 SNEGSKA (reference sequence). Written as DNA, the CDR3 is TGCAGTGCTAGACTCCTAGCAACAGCCTACGAGCAGTACTTC. Its translation: CSARLLATAYEQYF.

This clonotype was counted at least ten times. The gene calls are TRBV7-2 and TRBJ1-1, with D unclear. Trimming took off 3 bases at V and 7 bases at J, with 6 bases between the two ends. This CDR3 comprises 11 residues. CDR1 and CDR2 from the germline V gene are SGHTA and FQGNSA. The CDR3: CASSFGSEAFF. In DNA form, the CDR3 reads TGTGCCAGCAGCTTTGGAAGTGAAGCTTTCTTT.

CDR3 in DNA: TGTGCCAGCTCACAGGGACAGGGGAGACAAGAGACCCAGTACTTC. Amino acids: CASSQGQGRQETQYF. V is TRBV18 and J is TRBJ2-5, with 10 bases aligning to TRBD1. V lost 4 bases, J lost 2 bases, and 4 bases stayed unmatched. CDR3 size: 15 residues. Per the germline V gene, CDR1 is KGHSH and CDR2 is LQKENI.

This clonotype was seen ten or more times. CDR3 amino acids: CASSLLTNTGELFF. The DNA of the CDR3 is TGTGCCAGCAGCTTACTCACGAACACCGGGGAGCTGTTTTTT. The chain uses TRBV7-2 and TRBJ2-2; D is unresolved. The CDR3 contains 14 residues. The V and J ends lost 2 bases and 0 bases respectively, with 4 bases between them. Germline CDR1 SGHTA, CDR2 FQGNSA.

This chain uses TRBV10-3 with TRBJ2-4; weak D call: TRBD2 (6 bases). V lost 4 bases and J 0 bases, leaving 16 bases between the germline ends. CDR1 and CDR2 from the germline V gene are ENHRY and SYGVKD. CDR3 length: 17 amino acids. CDR3: CAISGDGGTLAKNIQYF. The CDR3 DNA is TGTGCCATCAGTGGGGATGGGGGGACCCTAGCCAAAAACATTCAGTACTTC.

This clonotype has only a few counts. The V gene is TRBV9, the J gene TRBJ2-5, with a tentative D call TRBD1 (6 bases). The CDR3 loop spans 15 amino acids. CDR1 and CDR2 (germline): SGDLS, YYNGEE. Trimming left V 2 bases short and J 4 bases short, with 15 bases between. The CDR3 here is CASSVRVGGRETQYF. CDR3 in DNA: TGTGCCAGCAGCGTCCGAGTAGGGGGACGAGAGACCCAGTACTTC.

This clonotype occurred a few times. The V call is TRBV4-1, the J call TRBJ2-7; TRBD2 agrees at 7 bases. V shed 1 base, J shed 6 bases, and the junction held 6 bases outside the gene matches. The CDR3 has 14 amino acids. CDR1 and CDR2 (germline): MGHRA, YSYEKL. CDR3 in amino acids: CASSQAYGGGEQYF. The CDR3, as DNA: TGCGCCAGCAGCCAAGCCTACGGCGGGGGCGAGCAGTACTTC.

This clonotype was observed a handful of times. The chain uses TRBV20-1 and TRBJ2-7, with TRBD1 as a possible D gene (5 bases). The CDR3 extends over 13 amino acids. Per germline, CDR1 DFQATT and CDR2 SNEGSKA (reference sequence). V shed 3 bases and J shed 3 bases, with 12 bases lying between them. In DNA form, the CDR3 reads TGCAGTGCTAGGGATTACAGGTTCTACGAGCAGTACTTC. It encodes CSARDYRFYEQYF.

V gene TRBV10-2 combines with J gene TRBJ2-2; perhaps TRBD2 as D (5 bases). Germline CDR1 is WSHSY and CDR2 is SAAADI. The CDR3 is 11 amino acids. Trimming removed 4 bases from V and 12 bases from J, with 9 bases in between. CDR3 nucleotides: TGCGCCAGCAGTGGTAGCGATAAGCTGTTTTTT. This gives the protein CASSGSDKLFF.